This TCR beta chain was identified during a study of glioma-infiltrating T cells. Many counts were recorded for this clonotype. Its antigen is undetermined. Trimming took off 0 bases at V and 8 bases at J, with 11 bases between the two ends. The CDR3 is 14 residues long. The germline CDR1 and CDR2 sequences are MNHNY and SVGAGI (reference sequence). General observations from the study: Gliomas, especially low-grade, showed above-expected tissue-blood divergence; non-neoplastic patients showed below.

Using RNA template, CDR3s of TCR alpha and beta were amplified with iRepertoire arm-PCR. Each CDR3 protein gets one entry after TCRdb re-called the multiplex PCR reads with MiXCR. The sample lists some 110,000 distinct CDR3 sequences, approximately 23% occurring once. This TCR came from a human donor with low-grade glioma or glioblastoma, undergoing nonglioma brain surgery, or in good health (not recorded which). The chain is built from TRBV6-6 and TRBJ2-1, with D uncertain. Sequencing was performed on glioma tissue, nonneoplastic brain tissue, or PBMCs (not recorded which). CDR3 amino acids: CASSYSMLVDEQFF. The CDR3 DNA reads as TGTGCCAGCAGTTACTCGATGTTGGTGGATGAGCAGTTCTTC.